This T cell receptor (beta chain) is from a study of blood T cell repertoires in COVID-19. About the study: Some COVID-19 samples were acute and others convalescent; all came from the United States, Italy and Spain.

The protocol was immunoSEQ multiplex PCR, while the TCRdb copy is restricted to in-frame clones and leaves out a portion. The table lists 140,000 to 150,000 clones, roughly 88% of them singletons. V was clipped by 2 bases and J by 0 bases; unmatched bases: 13. The CDR3 loop spans 18 amino acids. The V gene's germline CDR1 is LNHDA and CDR2 SQIVND (reference sequence). This TCR was recovered from a woman aged 55-75 years with COVID-19, enrolled during active disease. Source material: peripheral blood. This chain uses TRBV19 with TRBJ2-7, with TRBD2 identical over 7 bases. CDR3 in DNA: TGTGCCAGTAGTATAACCACTCTCGACGGGGGGACCTCCTACGAGCAGTACTTC. Its protein product is CASSITTLDGGTSYEQYF.